Shown below are 23 T cell receptor beta chains from a single sample sequenced in a study of human T cells and chemical hapten exposure. Time point of the sample: patch test 3, about 24 weeks after DPC sensitization. Stated treatment: therapeutic diphenylcyclopropenone sensitization with weekly scalp DPC. TCRdb reprocessed the RACE reads via MiXCR and lists one record per CDR3 protein. The sample contains 70,000 to 90,000 distinct CDR3 sequences, 11% of which appear only once. The sample consisted of whole blood, taken in connection with sensitization to the hapten diphenylcyclopropenone (DPC). These receptors originate from a woman aged 50 to 60 with alopecia areata. Some clones in this sample may be carry-over from other donors' samples.

This clonotype has just a few counts. The chain has TRBV12-1 and TRBJ2-5. TRBV12-1 is an annotated pseudogene. This CDR3 contains 14 residues. CDR3 amino acids: CASSFVSIQETQYF. The DNA of the CDR3 is TGTGCCAGCAGCTTTGTTTCCATTCAAGAGACCCAGTACTTC.

This clonotype was seen at least ten times. The chain links TRBV2 to TRBJ1-2, with a possible D match to TRBD1 (5 bases). V was trimmed by 3 bases and J by 4 bases, leaving 6 bases between them. The CDR3 consists of 12 residues. The germline gives CDR1 SNHLY, CDR2 FYNNEI. In DNA, the CDR3 is TGTGCCAGCAGTGAGGGACGCTATGGCTACACCTTC. Protein: CASSEGRYGYTF.

This clonotype was seen ten or more times. The chain joins TRBV28 to TRBJ1-1; D not certain. CDR1 is MDHEN, CDR2 SYDVKM, per germline. The CDR3 is 13 residues long. Trimming took off 6 bases at V and 0 bases at J, with 8 bases between the two ends. CDR3 amino acids: CASSSPLNTEAFF. For the CDR3, the DNA is TGTGCCAGCAGCTCCCCCTTGAACACTGAAGCTTTCTTT. The variable domain in full, with the rest retrieved from reference TRBV28 and TRBJ1-1, is DVKVTQSSRYLVKRTGEKVFLECVQDMDHENMFWYRQDPGLGLRLIYFSYDVKMKEKGDIPEGYSVSREKKERFSLILESASTNQTSMYLCASSSPLNTEAFFGQGTRLTVV.

This clonotype was picked up many times. The chain links TRBV5-4 to TRBJ1-1; 7 positions agree with TRBD1. V was pared by 2 bases and J by 6 bases, with 7 bases of the junction left unmatched. The germline V gene encodes CDR1 SGHNT and CDR2 YYREEE (reference sequence). The CDR3 is 14 amino acids. The CDR3 reads CASSFATGYSEAFF. For the CDR3, the DNA is TGTGCCAGCAGCTTCGCGACAGGGTACTCTGAAGCTTTCTTT.

This clonotype was counted between two and nine times. The V call is TRBV9, the J call TRBJ2-7; 13 nucleotides agree with TRBD2. J was trimmed by 2 bases and V by 4 bases; bases with no gene match: 12. CDR3 length: 18 amino acids. From germline, CDR1 is SGDLS and CDR2 YYNGEE. The CDR3 reads CASSSTEGLAGAPYEQYF. In DNA, the CDR3 is TGTGCCAGCAGCAGCACTGAAGGACTAGCGGGAGCCCCCTACGAGCAGTACTTC.

The chain combines TRBV7-6 with TRBJ1-2; 8 positions match TRBD1. After removal of 5 bases from V and 7 bases from J, the junction contained 9 bases not matched to a gene. The CDR3 totals 14 residues. The germline gives CDR1 SGHVS, CDR2 FNYEAQ. The DNA for the CDR3 is TGTGCCAGCAGCCAGCCGGGACAGGTCTCTGGCTACACCTTC. As protein: CASSQPGQVSGYTF.

This clonotype came up many times. The rearrangement links TRBV29-1 to TRBJ2-7; TRBD2 matches at 10 bases. Trimming took 6 bases from V and 4 from J; bases not matched to a gene: 9. This CDR3 contains 14 residues. The germline gives CDR1 SQVTM, CDR2 ANQGSEA. CDR3 amino acids: CSVWTGTSVYEQYF. The CDR3 DNA is TGCAGCGTCTGGACCGGGACTAGCGTATACGAGCAGTACTTC.

This clonotype was detected a few times. The chain uses TRBV10-1 and TRBJ2-1; D may correspond to TRBD1 or TRBD2 (6 bases each). Germline CDR1 is WNHNN and CDR2 is SYGVQD (reference sequence). This CDR3 region has 13 residues. The V gene lost 4 bases and the J gene lost 4 bases, with 8 bases spanning the gap. CDR3 DNA: TGCGCCAGCAGTGGAGGGGGGTACAATGAGCAGTTCTTC. It specifies CASSGGGYNEQFF.

This clonotype was detected only a few times. This chain links TRBV27 with TRBJ1-5; D uncertain. The length of the CDR3 is 16 residues. Germline V gene sequence: CDR1 MNHEY, CDR2 SMNVEV (reference sequence). With 0 bases removed from V and 3 bases from J, the gap between germline ends came to 12 bases. In DNA, the CDR3 is TGTGCCAGCAGTTTATCGAAACCGGGTCACAATCAGCCCCAGCATTTT. This translates into CASSLSKPGHNQPQHF.

This clonotype showed up just a few times. The CDR3 DNA is TGTGCCAGCAGTTACTTGACCGGGACAGGGGGCTCCGAGCAGTACTTC. This codes for CASSYLTGTGGSEQYF. This chain uses TRBV6-6 with TRBJ2-7, with 12 positions matching TRBD1. V shed 1 base, J shed 6 bases, and the junction held 7 bases outside the gene matches. Germline-derived CDR1 and CDR2 are MNHNY and SVGAGI (reference sequence). The CDR3 covers 16 residues.

Ten or more counts support this clonotype. The chain recombines TRBV9 with TRBJ2-1; tentatively, D is TRBD2 (6 bases). V lost 2 bases, J lost 5 bases, and 17 bases lay in between. The CDR3 runs to 16 residues. Germline V lookup: CDR1 SGDLS, CDR2 YYNGEE. The CDR3 spells CASSVRPGDWDNEQFF. The CDR3 DNA is TGTGCCAGCAGCGTCAGGCCCGGGGACTGGGACAATGAGCAGTTCTTC.

This clonotype was detected a few times. V gene TRBV7-3 combines with J gene TRBJ2-7; TRBD1 matches at 8 bases. CDR1 and CDR2 from the germline V gene are SGHTA and FQGTGA. The CDR3 consists of 16 residues. Trimming took 6 bases from V and 3 from J; bases not matched to a gene: 13. The CDR3 reads CASRPTGTGVLYEQYF. CDR3 sequence (DNA): TGTGCCAGCAGGCCTACCGGGACAGGCGTTCTCTACGAGCAGTACTTC.

This clonotype showed up many times. This chain uses TRBV20-1 with TRBJ1-1; unclear D gene. The CDR3 has 17 residues. Trimming pared 0 bases from V and 3 bases from J, leaving 20 bases between. Germline assignment: CDR1 DFQATT and CDR2 SNEGSKA (reference sequence). CDR3 sequence reads: CSARDRALRWQDTEAFF. The CDR3 DNA is TGCAGTGCTAGAGATAGGGCGCTCCGCTGGCAGGACACTGAAGCTTTCTTT.

This clonotype came up many times. J is TRBJ1-1 and V is TRBV20-1; D gene ambiguous. This CDR3 has 14 amino acids. Germline V gene data show CDR1 as DFQATT and CDR2 as SNEGSKA (reference sequence). V lost 3 bases, J lost 1 base, and 12 bases lay in between. The CDR3 DNA is TGCAGTGCTAGTCAACCCGAAAAGAACACTGAAGCTTTCTTT. This encodes CSASQPEKNTEAFF.

The chain employs TRBV9 and TRBJ2-3; D is unclear. Trimming left V 0 bases short and J 1 base short, with 3 bases between. Per germline, CDR1 SGDLS and CDR2 YYNGEE. The CDR3 has 13 residues. In nucleotides, the CDR3 is TGTGCCAGCAGCGTAGAGGGCACAGATACGCAGTATTTT. This sequence encodes CASSVEGTDTQYF.

This clonotype was detected ten times or more. CDR3 residues: CASSLLSSYNEQFF. CDR3 in DNA: TGTGCCAGCAGTTTACTTAGCTCCTACAATGAGCAGTTCTTC. The gene calls are TRBV28 and TRBJ2-1; no reliable D call. Deletions cut 2 bases from V and 0 bases from J, with 5 bases between. In germline, CDR1 is MDHEN, CDR2 SYDVKM. The CDR3 is 14 amino acids.

V and J are TRBV29-1 and TRBJ2-5, with D unresolved. V was clipped by 1 base and J by 3 bases, with 12 bases between them. This CDR3 has 14 residues. Germline V lookup: CDR1 SQVTM, CDR2 ANQGSEA. The CDR3 spells CSVEGVYTEETQYF. For the CDR3, the DNA is TGCAGCGTTGAAGGGGTTTATACCGAAGAGACCCAGTACTTC.

V gene TRBV27 combines with J gene TRBJ2-7; 7 bases agree with TRBD2. The germline V gene encodes CDR1 MNHEY and CDR2 SMNVEV (reference sequence). This CDR3 region has 14 residues. V lost 3 bases, J lost 3 bases, and 5 bases stayed unmatched. The CDR3 coding sequence is TGTGCCAGCAGTTTTCGGGTAGCGGGCTACGAGCAGTACTTC. This translates into CASSFRVAGYEQYF.

This clonotype came up many times. This chain connects TRBV6-4 to TRBJ2-1; the match to TRBD2 covers 11 bases. CDR3 length equals 17 residues. Trimming at V came to 4 bases and at J to 6 bases, leaving 11 bases not matched to a gene. Per the germline V gene, CDR1 is MRHNA and CDR2 is SNTAGT. CDR3: CASSVRSRTSGGNEQFF. Written as DNA, the CDR3 is TGTGCCAGCAGTGTTCGTAGTAGAACTAGCGGGGGCAATGAGCAGTTCTTC.

By frequency in the sample, this clonotype is medium-sized. The chain combines TRBV2 with TRBJ1-3; D gene ambiguous. There are 11 residues in the CDR3. Germline V gene data show CDR1 as SNHLY and CDR2 as FYNNEI. Trimming left V 7 bases short and J 2 bases short, with 3 bases between. DNA for the CDR3: TGTGCCAGCACCGCTGGAAACACCATATATTTT. Translation gives CASTAGNTIYF.

This clonotype was seen at least ten times. The CDR3 here is CASSAYPGGYTF. The CDR3 coding sequence is TGTGCCAGCAGCGCCTACCCAGGAGGCTACACCTTC. The V call is TRBV9, the J call TRBJ1-2; D gene unclear. With 3 bases removed from V and 8 bases from J, the gap between germline ends came to 11 bases. Per the germline V gene, CDR1 is SGDLS and CDR2 is YYNGEE. This CDR3 spans 12 amino acids.

This clonotype was picked up many times. The chain combines TRBV28 with TRBJ1-3; D uncertain. V was clipped by 8 bases and J by 1 base, with 9 bases between them. Germline CDR1 is MDHEN and CDR2 is SYDVKM. This CDR3 contains 13 residues. CDR3 loop: CASGLGSGNTIYF. In DNA, the CDR3 is TGTGCCAGCGGACTTGGGTCTGGAAACACCATATATTTT.

This clonotype was counted at least ten times. J is TRBJ1-6 and V is TRBV14, with D unclear. Trimming pared 0 bases from V and 10 bases from J, leaving 7 bases between. The length of the CDR3 is 13 residues. Looked up from germline, CDR1 is SGHDN and CDR2 is FVKESK. CDR3 nucleotide sequence: TGTGCCAGCAGCCAAGAAAGAGGATCACCCCTCCACTTT. Translation: CASSQERGSPLHF.